These 11 T cell receptor beta chains came from one sample sequenced in a study of T cells in Graves' hyperthyroidism and ophthalmopathy. The TCR beta CDR3 regions underwent amplification using RNA transcripts as the source. The HTBI set primed first-round TCR CDR3 RT-PCR. TCRdb used MiXCR to reprocess the multiplex PCR reads, holding one entry per CDR3 protein. The data hold about 250,000 distinct CDR3 sequences, with around 25% observed a single time. Sample: blood. The origin of the receptors is a woman in her forties with Graves' ophthalmopathy.

This clonotype was detected ten times or more. This rearrangement joins TRBV6-5 to TRBJ2-5, with D possibly being TRBD2 (5 bases). The germline V gene encodes CDR1 MNHEY and CDR2 SVGAGI. The CDR3 is 13 amino acids. Trimming pared 5 bases from V and 2 bases from J, leaving 9 bases between. Written as DNA, the CDR3 is TGTGCCAGCAGTCGGGCGGGTCAAGAGACCCAGTACTTC. It yields the protein CASSRAGQETQYF.

This clonotype was seen many times. The chain couples TRBV6-1 to TRBJ2-5, with 8 nucleotides matching TRBD1. Germline values: CDR1 MNHNS, CDR2 SASEGT. The CDR3 runs to 15 residues. V trimming: 0 bases; J trimming: 1 base; junction bases outside the gene matches: 1. The CDR3 nucleotides read TGTGCCAGCAGTGAAGCGGACAGGGCCCAAGAGACCCAGTACTTC. Translating it yields CASSEADRAQETQYF.

This clonotype was detected ten times or more. V and J are TRBV7-6 and TRBJ2-2; 7 bases are shared with TRBD1. The germline CDR1 and CDR2 sequences are SGHVS and FNYEAQ. The CDR3 sequence is 17 residues long. V gave up 5 bases and J gave up 1 base; unmatched junction bases: 10. CDR3 DNA: TGTGCCAGCAGCCGACCTAGACAGGGACAGAACACCGGGGAGCTGTTTTTT. It yields the protein CASSRPRQGQNTGELFF. Combining the CDR3 with reference TRBV7-6 and TRBJ2-2 gives the whole variable domain GAGVSQSPRYKVTKRGQDVALRCDPISGHVSLYWYRQALGQGPEFLTYFNYEAQQDKSGLPNDRFSAERPEGSISTLTIQRTEQRDSAMYRCASSRPRQGQNTGELFFGEGSRLTVL.

In its sample, this clonotype was seen many times. CDR3 sequence: CATSGDQRGTKNIQYF. The CDR3 DNA sequence: TGTGCCACCAGCGGGGACCAACGCGGAACCAAAAACATTCAGTACTTC. The chain has TRBV15 and TRBJ2-4, with D tentatively TRBD1 or TRBD2 (5 bases each). This CDR3 has 16 amino acids. V was trimmed by 5 bases and J by 2 bases, leaving 16 bases between them. Germline V CDR1 and CDR2: LNHNV, YYDKDF (reference sequence). Variable domain in full (rest from reference TRBV15 and TRBJ2-4): DAMVIQNPRYQVTQFGKPVTLSCSQTLNHNVMYWYQQKSSQAPKLLFHYYDKDFNNEADTPDNFQSRRPNTSFCFLDIRSPGLGDTAMYLCATSGDQRGTKNIQYFGAGTRLSVL.

This clonotype showed up many times. This chain's CDR3 is CAWSVQATETQYF. CDR3 bases: TGTGCCTGGAGTGTACAAGCTACCGAGACCCAGTACTTC. The chain recombines TRBV30 with TRBJ2-5; D not certain. The CDR3 length is 13 residues. Looked up from germline, CDR1 is GTSNPN and CDR2 is SVGIG (reference sequence). Trimming removed 0 bases from V and 5 bases from J, with 10 bases in between.

A remark on this clonotype: One end of the junction does not line up with germline, which may come from a read error. This chain joins TRBV5-3 and TRBJ2-5, with a tentative D call TRBD1 (5 bases). TRBV5-3 is an ORF; its function is uncertain. The CDR3 spans 14 residues. In DNA, the CDR3 is TGTGCCAGCAGCTTCCGAGACAGCAGAGAGACCCAGTACTTC. This translates into CASSFRDSRETQYF.

The gene calls are TRBV12-3 or TRBV12-4 and TRBJ2-5; 8 nucleotides line up with TRBD1. Trimming cost V 5 bases and J 5 bases; bases outside gene matches: 7. This CDR3 is built from 14 residues. CDR3 sequence: CASSPDRGRETQYF. CDR3 DNA sequence: TGTGCCAGCAGTCCTGACAGGGGTCGGGAGACCCAGTACTTC.

This clonotype was recorded at least ten times. This chain uses TRBV4-1 with TRBJ2-7; TRBD1 matches at 8 bases. The CDR3 extends over 15 amino acids. The J segment lost 3 bases and the V segment lost 1 base, leaving 5 bases of the junction unmatched. The germline V gene has CDR1 MGHRA and CDR2 YSYEKL. In DNA, the CDR3 is TGCGCCAGCAGCCAAGCATGGACAGGGCGCTACGAGCAGTACTTC. Protein product: CASSQAWTGRYEQYF.

This clonotype was seen at least ten times. V usage is TRBV19 and J usage is TRBJ2-7; D perhaps matches TRBD2 (6 bases). V was shortened by 2 bases and J by 7 bases, with 24 bases between the two germline ends. The CDR3 runs to 17 residues. Germline CDR1 LNHDA, CDR2 SQIVND (reference sequence). DNA for the CDR3: TGTGCCAGTAGTATACGGGCGGCGGGAACCGTAGCGTGGGAGCAGTACTTC. The encoded protein is CASSIRAAGTVAWEQYF.

Turning to this clonotype: A read error may be the cause here, since a much bigger clone is one base away. Since the CDR3 does not end with the conserved phenylalanine or tryptophan, this likely comes from a read error. The chain is built from TRBV20-1 and TRBJ1-1, with D unclear. The CDR3 spans 14 residues. Germline CDR1 is DFQATT and CDR2 is SNEGSKA (reference sequence). Trimming removed 3 bases from V and 0 bases from J, with 11 bases in between. Written as DNA, the CDR3 is TGCAGTGCTAGGATACAGACTCTGAACACTGAAGCTTTCCTT. Protein sequence: CSARIQTLNTEAFL.

This clonotype occurred many times. With a much larger clone just one base away, this may be a read error. The gene calls are TRBV20-1 and TRBJ2-7, with TRBD2 matching 7 bases. Germline loops: CDR1 DFQATT, CDR2 SNEGSKA (reference sequence). This CDR3 has 15 amino acids. The CDR3 DNA follows: TGCAGCGTACCTCCCCTAGCGGAACCCTCCTACGAGCAGTACTTC. This sequence encodes CSVPPLAEPSYEQYF.